These 10 T cell receptor beta chains were sequenced from one sample in a study of technical replicates of blood from a few donors. TCRdb's copy holds only in-frame clones and misses some; the assay was immunoSEQ multiplex PCR. The table has 100,000 or so clones, approximately 96% seen once. Sequencing input: T cells isolated from PBMCs. These receptors were collected from a human donor in good health.

This chain links TRBV29-1 with TRBJ2-1; TRBD1 agrees at 8 bases. The germline CDR1 and CDR2 sequences are SQVTM and ANQGSEA. This CDR3 has 13 amino acids. The J segment lost 4 bases and the V segment lost 6 bases, leaving 5 bases of the junction unmatched. CDR3: CSVLGQGYNEQFF. In nucleotides, the CDR3 is TGCAGCGTCTTAGGACAGGGATACAATGAGCAGTTCTTC.

V gene TRBV27 combines with J gene TRBJ1-2, with TRBD1 identical over 9 bases. The germline CDR1 and CDR2 sequences are MNHEY and SMNVEV (reference sequence). V was pared by 5 bases and J by 8 bases, with 12 bases of the junction left unmatched. The CDR3 contains 15 residues. CDR3 residues: CASSPPMDRGRGYTF. CDR3 sequence (DNA): TGTGCCAGCAGTCCACCGATGGACAGGGGCCGGGGCTACACCTTC.

The chain combines TRBV6-1 with TRBJ1-2; possible D gene TRBD1, 5 bases. The CDR3 spans 12 residues. Trimming cost V 3 bases and J 6 bases, with 8 bases left between them. Germline CDR1 MNHNS, CDR2 SASEGT. CDR3 nucleotide sequence: TGTGCCAGCAGTGAGGGCAGGGATGGCTACACCTTC. This translates into CASSEGRDGYTF.

The rearrangement uses TRBV20-1 and TRBJ1-1; D call uncertain. The CDR3 has 11 amino acids. Germline CDR1 and CDR2: DFQATT and SNEGSKA (reference sequence). V was cut by 3 bases and J by 8 bases, with 10 bases left in between. Written as DNA, the CDR3 is TGCAGTGCTAGTGCGGGCTCGGAAGCTTTCTTT. As protein: CSASAGSEAFF.

J is TRBJ2-3 and V is TRBV10-2, with 10 bases identical to TRBD1. CDR3 length: 16 residues. Germline lookup yields CDR1 WSHSY and CDR2 SAAADI. J was trimmed by 4 bases and V by 4 bases; bases with no gene match: 8. The CDR3 DNA sequence: TGCGCCAGCAGTGGGCTAGACAGGGGGCGAGCAGATACGCAGTATTTT. As protein: CASSGLDRGRADTQYF.

The chain joins TRBV29-1 to TRBJ2-3, with 8 bases matching TRBD2. Germline V gene data show CDR1 as SQVTM and CDR2 as ANQGSEA. V shed 4 bases, J shed 1 base, and the junction held 4 bases outside the gene matches. The CDR3 sequence is 14 residues long. CDR3: CSVGAAGGTDTQYF. The CDR3 DNA sequence: TGCAGCGTTGGAGCAGCGGGAGGCACAGATACGCAGTATTTT.

The CDR3 DNA follows: TGTGCCAGTAGTCCCACAGGGGGCTATCAGCCCCAGCATTTT. Amino acid sequence: CASSPTGGYQPQHF. The V call is TRBV19, the J call TRBJ1-5; TRBD1 agrees at 9 bases. V gave up 5 bases and J gave up 5 bases; unmatched junction bases: 4. Germline values: CDR1 LNHDA, CDR2 SQIVND (reference sequence). This CDR3 has 14 residues.

The chain recombines TRBV5-5 with TRBJ1-1; D gene ambiguous. CDR1 is SGHKS, CDR2 YYEKEE, per germline (reference sequence). The CDR3 loop spans 13 amino acids. V lost 2 bases to trimming and J lost 3 bases, with 8 bases between them. The CDR3 DNA is TGTGCCAGCAGCTTCCCAGGCCACACTGAAGCTTTCTTT. It encodes CASSFPGHTEAFF.

J is TRBJ2-3 and V is TRBV11-3; 8 nucleotides line up with TRBD2. V was clipped by 6 bases and J by 1 base; unmatched bases: 3. CDR1 and CDR2 (germline): SGHNT, YENEEA. This CDR3 is built from 14 residues. CDR3 coding DNA: TGTGCCAGCAGGAGCGGGAGCCGCACAGATACGCAGTATTTT. This translates into CASRSGSRTDTQYF.

In the case of this clone: The same CDR3 is also encoded by other DNA sequences in this sample. This rearrangement joins TRBV15 to TRBJ1-4; 7 bases agree with TRBD1. The CDR3 length is 15 residues. Trimming at V came to 0 bases and at J to 5 bases, leaving 3 bases not matched to a gene. CDR1 and CDR2 (germline): LNHNV, YYDKDF (reference sequence). The CDR3 loop reads CATSRDRGTNEKLFF. In nucleotides, the CDR3 is TGTGCCACCAGCAGAGACAGGGGGACCAATGAAAAACTGTTTTTT.